One and the same sample provided the 10 T cell receptor beta chains below, sequenced in a study of blood T cell repertoires in COVID-19. Sequencing was performed with immunoSEQ multiplex PCR; in TCRdb, only in-frame clones are kept and a portion is missing. The sample records 180,000 or so clones, over 75% being singletons. The sample taken for sequencing was peripheral blood. These receptors were obtained from an elderly woman with acute or convalescent COVID-19.

This clone was seen a single time. This chain uses TRBV3-1 (or the pseudogene TRBV3-2) with TRBJ2-1, with a tentative D call TRBD2 (6 bases). Germline CDR1 is LGHDT and CDR2 is YNNKEL (reference sequence). The CDR3 is made up of 14 amino acids. Trimming left V 4 bases short and J 12 bases short, with 19 bases between. CDR3 DNA: TGTGCCAGCAGCCCGCCGACTAGTCGTGAGGGGCAGTTCTTC. The encoded protein is CASSPPTSREGQFF.

This chain links TRBV5-4 with TRBJ1-6; D unresolved. CDR1 and CDR2 from the germline V gene are SGHNT and YYREEE (reference sequence). The CDR3 is 16 amino acids. Trimming cost V 4 bases and J 0 bases, with 11 bases left between them. The CDR3 coding sequence is TGTGCCAGCAGCCGGGTCTTAGGCTCCTATAATTCACCCCTCCACTTT. Amino acids: CASSRVLGSYNSPLHF.

The chain recombines TRBV19 with TRBJ2-7; TRBD2 matches at 10 bases. The CDR3 spans 14 residues. With V trimmed by 8 bases and J by 6 bases, 10 bases remained unmatched. The germline gives CDR1 LNHDA, CDR2 SQIVND (reference sequence). The CDR3: CASGSLAGVVEQYF. CDR3 bases: TGTGCCAGTGGTTCTCTAGCGGGAGTAGTCGAGCAGTACTTC.

This clone is a singleton in its sample. V is TRBV19 and J is TRBJ2-1; TRBD1 matches at 7 bases. This CDR3 has 14 residues. Trimming removed 1 base from V and 8 bases from J; junction bases left unmatched: 5. The germline V gene encodes CDR1 LNHDA and CDR2 SQIVND (reference sequence). Here the CDR3 DNA reads TGTGCCAGTAGTATAGTAGAACAGGGGTATGAGCAGTTCTTC. The encoded protein is CASSIVEQGYEQFF. The full variable domain, completed using reference TRBV19 and TRBJ2-1, is DGGITQSPKYLFRKEGQNVTLSCEQNLNHDAMYWYRQDPGQGLRLIYYSQIVNDFQKGDIAEGYSVSREKKESFPLTVTSAQKNPTAFYLCASSIVEQGYEQFFGPGTRLTVL.

This chain links TRBV5-1 with TRBJ2-1; 9 bases line up with TRBD2. V was clipped by 2 bases and J by 7 bases; unmatched bases: 7. Germline-derived CDR1 and CDR2 are SGHRS and YFSETQ. The CDR3 totals 15 residues. As DNA, the CDR3 is TGCGCCAGCAGCTTTTATAGGACTAGCGCGAATGAGCAGTTCTTC. Its protein product is CASSFYRTSANEQFF.

This clone was counted only a few times. This chain links TRBV6-1 with TRBJ1-3; D gene uncertain. Per germline, CDR1 MNHNS and CDR2 SASEGT. The CDR3 contains 15 residues. The germline V and J ends were trimmed by 1 base and 0 bases, with 7 bases remaining between them. As DNA, the CDR3 is TGTGCCAGCAGTGAAGGAACTTACTCTGGAAACACCATATATTTT. Translation gives CASSEGTYSGNTIYF.

The table lists this clone with a few counts. The V gene is TRBV4-1, the J gene TRBJ2-2; D perhaps matches TRBD2 (7 bases). Germline V gene sequence: CDR1 MGHRA, CDR2 YSYEKL. Trimming shortened V by 0 bases and J by 4 bases, and 15 bases separated the two germline ends. This CDR3 spans 17 amino acids. The CDR3 loop reads CASSQDRGGGTTGELFF. CDR3 DNA: TGCGCCAGCAGCCAAGATCGGGGAGGGGGGACCACCGGGGAGCTGTTTTTT.

The chain links TRBV6-5 to TRBJ2-1; 12 nucleotides line up with TRBD2. This CDR3 contains 15 residues. Unmatched junction bases numbered 3, after V lost 0 bases and J lost 9 bases. CDR1 MNHEY and CDR2 SVGAGI come from the germline V gene. The DNA of the CDR3 is TGTGCCAGCAGTTACTCTGAGACTAGCGGGGGTGAGCAGTTCTTC. It specifies CASSYSETSGGEQFF.

The V and J genes are TRBV24-1 and TRBJ1-2; no reliable D call. Deletions cut 8 bases from V and 3 bases from J, with 9 bases between. The CDR3 runs 12 residues. The germline V gene encodes CDR1 KGHDR and CDR2 SFDVKD. The CDR3 sequence: CATTRIDYGYTF. CDR3 nucleotide sequence: TGTGCCACCACCCGTATTGACTATGGCTACACCTTC.

CDR3 DNA: TGCGCCAGCAGCCTAGGGGGAGCTGTTAATCAGCCCCAGCATTTT. Amino acid sequence: CASSLGGAVNQPQHF. V and J are TRBV4-1 and TRBJ1-5, with D possibly matching TRBD1 (6 bases). Trimming stripped 4 bases from V and 4 bases from J, with 14 bases between. Per the germline V gene, CDR1 is MGHRA and CDR2 is YSYEKL. The CDR3 runs to 15 residues.